This TCR beta chain came from a study of human T cells and chemical hapten exposure. Specified time point: patch test 1, 2 weeks after DPC sensitization. Treatment in this sample: therapeutic diphenylcyclopropenone sensitization with weekly scalp DPC. The table lists this clonotype with many counts. Trimming removed 6 bases from V and 1 base from J; junction bases left unmatched: 15. The germline CDR1 and CDR2 sequences are SGHRS and YFSETQ. The CDR3 contains 19 residues. TCRdb passed the RACE reads through MiXCR, listing each CDR3 protein once. This table has around 190,000 distinct CDR3 sequences, approximately 20% appearing once.

Sequenced material: whole blood, taken in connection with sensitization to the hapten diphenylcyclopropenone (DPC). The chain links TRBV5-1 to TRBJ2-3; TRBD2 matches 12 bases. This sequence was found in a woman aged 45-59 years with alopecia areata. Some clones in this sample may be carry-over from other donors' samples. This CDR3 is CASTGGALAGGPRTDTQYF. CDR3 in DNA: TGCGCCAGCACGGGGGGAGCCCTAGCGGGAGGGCCACGCACAGATACGCAGTATTTT.